This T cell receptor beta chain was identified in a study of blood T cell repertoires in COVID-19. TCRdb keeps only in-frame clones here, not all; method: immunoSEQ multiplex PCR. The sample includes 320,000 or so clones, about 89% of them seen just once. After removal of 8 bases from V and 9 bases from J, the junction contained 5 bases not matched to a gene. Germline-derived CDR1 and CDR2 are GTSNPN and SVGIG (reference sequence). CDR3 length: 13 residues. The rearrangement uses TRBV30 and TRBJ1-6; 12 nucleotides match TRBD1. Sequenced material: PBMCs or T cells enriched from blood (not recorded which). This clonotype was sampled from a man aged 60 to 69 who had recovered from COVID-19. CDR3 region: CAGDRGLASPLHF. Here the CDR3 DNA reads TGTGCCGGGGACAGGGGGCTCGCTTCACCCCTCCACTTT.